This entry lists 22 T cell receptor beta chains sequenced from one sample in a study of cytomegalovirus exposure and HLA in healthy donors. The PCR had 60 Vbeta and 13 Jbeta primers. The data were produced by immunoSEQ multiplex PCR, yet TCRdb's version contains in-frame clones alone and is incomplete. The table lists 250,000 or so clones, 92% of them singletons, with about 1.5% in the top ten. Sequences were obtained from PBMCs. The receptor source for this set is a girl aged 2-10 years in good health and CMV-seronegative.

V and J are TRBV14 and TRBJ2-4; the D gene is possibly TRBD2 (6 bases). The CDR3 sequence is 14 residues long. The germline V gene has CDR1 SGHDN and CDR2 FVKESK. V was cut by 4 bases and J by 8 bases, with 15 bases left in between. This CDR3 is CASSLLGGEDIQYF. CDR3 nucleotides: TGTGCCAGCAGCCTTTTGGGGGGAGAGGACATTCAGTACTTC.

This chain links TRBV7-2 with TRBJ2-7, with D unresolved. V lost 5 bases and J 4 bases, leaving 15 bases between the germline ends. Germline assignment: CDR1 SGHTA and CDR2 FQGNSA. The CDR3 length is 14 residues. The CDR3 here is CASSTPRARYEQYF. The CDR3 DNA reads TGTGCCAGCAGCACTCCCCGCGCGCGGTACGAGCAGTACTTC.

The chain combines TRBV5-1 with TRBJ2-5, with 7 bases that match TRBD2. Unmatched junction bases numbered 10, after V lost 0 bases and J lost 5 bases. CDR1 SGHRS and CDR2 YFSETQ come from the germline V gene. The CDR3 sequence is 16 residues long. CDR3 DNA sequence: TGCGCCAGCAGCTTGGCCGGCGGACTAGGCGGGGAGACCCAGTACTTC. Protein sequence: CASSLAGGLGGETQYF.

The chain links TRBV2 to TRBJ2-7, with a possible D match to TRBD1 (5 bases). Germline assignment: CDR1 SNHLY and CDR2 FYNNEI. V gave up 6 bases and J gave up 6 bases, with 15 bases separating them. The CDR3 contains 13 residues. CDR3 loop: CASSKEQGLEQYF. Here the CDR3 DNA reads TGTGCCAGCAGCAAAGAGCAGGGCCTCGAGCAGTACTTC.

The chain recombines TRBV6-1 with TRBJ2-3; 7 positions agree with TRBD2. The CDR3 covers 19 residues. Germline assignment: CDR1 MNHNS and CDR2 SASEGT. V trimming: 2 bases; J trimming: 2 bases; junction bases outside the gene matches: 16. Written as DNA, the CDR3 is TGTGCCAGCAGTGAACCCGGGGGGAGGGTGGGGCGATACACAGATACGCAGTATTTT. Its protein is CASSEPGGRVGRYTDTQYF.

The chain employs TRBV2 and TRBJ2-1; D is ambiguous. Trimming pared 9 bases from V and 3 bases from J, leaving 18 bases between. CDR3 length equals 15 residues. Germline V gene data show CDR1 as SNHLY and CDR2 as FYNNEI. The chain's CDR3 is CARSSKAAGYNEQFF. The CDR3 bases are TGTGCCAGGAGCTCTAAGGCCGCAGGCTACAATGAGCAGTTCTTC. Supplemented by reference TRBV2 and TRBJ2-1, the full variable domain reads EPEVTQTPSHQVTQMGQEVILRCVPISNHLYFYWYRQILGQKVEFLVSFYNNEISEKSEIFDDQFSVERPDGSNFTLKIRSTKLEDSAMYFCARSSKAAGYNEQFFGPGTRLTVL.

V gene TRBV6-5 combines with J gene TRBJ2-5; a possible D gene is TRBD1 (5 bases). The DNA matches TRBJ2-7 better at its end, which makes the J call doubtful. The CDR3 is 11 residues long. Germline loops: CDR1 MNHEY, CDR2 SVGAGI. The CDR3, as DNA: TGTGCCAGCGAAGACAGCTACGAGCAGTACTTC. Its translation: CASEDSYEQYF.

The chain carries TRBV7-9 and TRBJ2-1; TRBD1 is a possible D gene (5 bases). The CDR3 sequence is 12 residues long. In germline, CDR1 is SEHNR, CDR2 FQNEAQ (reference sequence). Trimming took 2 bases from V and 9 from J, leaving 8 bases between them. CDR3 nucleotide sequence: TGTGCCAGCAGCTTACAGGGCGCTGAGCAGTTCTTC. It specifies CASSLQGAEQFF.

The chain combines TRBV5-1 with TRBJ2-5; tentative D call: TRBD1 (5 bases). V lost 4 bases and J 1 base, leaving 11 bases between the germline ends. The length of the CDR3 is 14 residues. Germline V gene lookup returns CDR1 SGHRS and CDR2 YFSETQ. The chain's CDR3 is CASSVTGFQETQYF. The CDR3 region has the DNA TGCGCCAGCAGCGTTACAGGATTCCAAGAGACCCAGTACTTC. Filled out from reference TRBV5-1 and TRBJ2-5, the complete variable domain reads KAGVTQTPRYLIKTRGQQVTLSCSPISGHRSVSWYQQTPGQGLQFLFEYFSETQRNKGNFPGRFSGRQFSNSRSEMNVSTLELGDSALYLCASSVTGFQETQYFGPGTRLLVL.

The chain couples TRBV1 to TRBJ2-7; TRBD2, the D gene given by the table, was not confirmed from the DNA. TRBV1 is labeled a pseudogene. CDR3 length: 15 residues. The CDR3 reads CTSSQGVSGVDEQYF. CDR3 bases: TGCACCAGCAGCCAAGGGGTTAGCGGGGTTGACGAGCAGTACTTC.

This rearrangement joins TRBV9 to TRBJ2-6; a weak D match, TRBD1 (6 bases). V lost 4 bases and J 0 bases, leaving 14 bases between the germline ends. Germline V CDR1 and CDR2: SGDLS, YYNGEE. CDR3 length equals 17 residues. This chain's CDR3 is CASSLLDSSSGANVLTF. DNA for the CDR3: TGTGCCAGCAGCCTATTGGACAGTAGCTCTGGGGCCAACGTCCTGACTTTC.

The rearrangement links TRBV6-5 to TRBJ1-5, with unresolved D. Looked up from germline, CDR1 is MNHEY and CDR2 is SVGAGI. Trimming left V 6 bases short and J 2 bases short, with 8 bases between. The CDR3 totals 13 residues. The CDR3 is CASSPIGNQPQHF. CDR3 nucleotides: TGTGCCAGCAGCCCTATTGGCAATCAGCCCCAGCATTTT.

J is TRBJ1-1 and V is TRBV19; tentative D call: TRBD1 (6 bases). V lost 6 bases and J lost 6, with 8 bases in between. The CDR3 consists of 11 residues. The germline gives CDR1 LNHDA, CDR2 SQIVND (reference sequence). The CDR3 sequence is CASRGGAEAFF. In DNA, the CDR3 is TGTGCCAGTAGAGGGGGGGCTGAAGCTTTCTTT.

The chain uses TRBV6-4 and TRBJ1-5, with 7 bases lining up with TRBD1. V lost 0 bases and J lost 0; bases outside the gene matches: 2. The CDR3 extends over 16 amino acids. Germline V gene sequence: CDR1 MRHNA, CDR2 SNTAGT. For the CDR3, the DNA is TGTGCCAGCAGTGACTCGGGACAGAATAGCAATCAGCCCCAGCATTTT. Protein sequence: CASSDSGQNSNQPQHF.

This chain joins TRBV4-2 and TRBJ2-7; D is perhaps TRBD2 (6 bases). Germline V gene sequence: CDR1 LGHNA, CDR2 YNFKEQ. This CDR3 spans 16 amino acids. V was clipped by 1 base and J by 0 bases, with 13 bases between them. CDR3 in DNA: TGTGCCAGCAGCCAAGCCCCGGGAGACCCCTCCTACGAGCAGTACTTC. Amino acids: CASSQAPGDPSYEQYF.

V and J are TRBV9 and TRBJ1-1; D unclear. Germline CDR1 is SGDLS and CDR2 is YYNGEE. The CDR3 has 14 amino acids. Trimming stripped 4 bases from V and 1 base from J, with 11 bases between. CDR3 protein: CASSPPPGNTEAFF. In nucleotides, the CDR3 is TGTGCCAGCAGCCCTCCTCCGGGGAACACTGAAGCTTTCTTT.

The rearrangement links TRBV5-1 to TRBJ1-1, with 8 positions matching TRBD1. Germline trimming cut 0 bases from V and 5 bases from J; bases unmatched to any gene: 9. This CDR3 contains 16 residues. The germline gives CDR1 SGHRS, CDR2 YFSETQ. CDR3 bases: TGCGCCAGCAGCTTGGGTTTAGGACAGGGAAAGACTGAAGCTTTCTTT. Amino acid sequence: CASSLGLGQGKTEAFF.

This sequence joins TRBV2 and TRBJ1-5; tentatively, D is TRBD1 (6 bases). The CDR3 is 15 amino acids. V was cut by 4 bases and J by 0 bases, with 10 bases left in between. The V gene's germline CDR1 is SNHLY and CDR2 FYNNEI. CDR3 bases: TGTGCCAGCAGTGCCCGGACAGATAGCAATCAGCCCCAGCATTTT. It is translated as CASSARTDSNQPQHF.

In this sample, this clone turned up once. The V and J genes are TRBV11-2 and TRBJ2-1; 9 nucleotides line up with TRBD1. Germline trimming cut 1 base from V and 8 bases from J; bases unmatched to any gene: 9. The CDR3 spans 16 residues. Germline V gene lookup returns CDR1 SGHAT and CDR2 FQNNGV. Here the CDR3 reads CASSLGLDRGQDEQFF. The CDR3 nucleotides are TGTGCCAGCAGCTTAGGTTTGGACAGGGGCCAGGATGAGCAGTTCTTC.

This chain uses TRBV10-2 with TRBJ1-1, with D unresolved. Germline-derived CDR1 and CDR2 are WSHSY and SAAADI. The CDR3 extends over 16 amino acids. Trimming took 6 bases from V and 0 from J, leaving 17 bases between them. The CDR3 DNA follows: TGCGCCAGCAGCGAAGGTAGGGCGGGGATGAACACTGAAGCTTTCTTT. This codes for CASSEGRAGMNTEAFF.

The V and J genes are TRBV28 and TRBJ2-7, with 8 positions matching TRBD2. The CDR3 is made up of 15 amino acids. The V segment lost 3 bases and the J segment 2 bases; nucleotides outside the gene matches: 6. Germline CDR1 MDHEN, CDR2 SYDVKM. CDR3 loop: CASSFILRGAYEQYF. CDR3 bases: TGTGCCAGCAGTTTTATTTTGCGGGGGGCCTACGAGCAGTACTTC.

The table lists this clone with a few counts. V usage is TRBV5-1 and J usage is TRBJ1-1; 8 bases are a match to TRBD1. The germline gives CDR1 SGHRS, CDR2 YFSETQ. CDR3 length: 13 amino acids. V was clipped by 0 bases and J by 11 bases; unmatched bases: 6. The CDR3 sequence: CASSLEGQGAAFF. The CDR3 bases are TGCGCCAGCAGCTTGGAGGGCCAGGGGGCGGCTTTCTTT.